Detailed here is one TCR beta chain. Assay used: immunoSEQ multiplex PCR; TCRdb lists only in-frame clones, some missing. This sample has approximately 58,000 clones, with about 82% found just once. The data were taken from a study of technical replicates of blood from several donors. CDR1 is SGHNT and CDR2 is YENEEA in the germline V gene. This CDR3 region has 16 residues. Unmatched junction bases numbered 4, after V lost 1 base and J lost 3 bases. This clonotype was sampled from a human donor in good health. Some clones in this sample may be carry-over from other donors' samples. V and J are TRBV11-3 and TRBJ2-2, with TRBD2 identical over 8 bases. Material for sequencing was PBMCs. CDR3 region: CASSLGLALHTGELFF. The CDR3 nucleotides read TGTGCCAGCAGCTTAGGACTAGCGCTGCACACCGGGGAGCTGTTTTTT.